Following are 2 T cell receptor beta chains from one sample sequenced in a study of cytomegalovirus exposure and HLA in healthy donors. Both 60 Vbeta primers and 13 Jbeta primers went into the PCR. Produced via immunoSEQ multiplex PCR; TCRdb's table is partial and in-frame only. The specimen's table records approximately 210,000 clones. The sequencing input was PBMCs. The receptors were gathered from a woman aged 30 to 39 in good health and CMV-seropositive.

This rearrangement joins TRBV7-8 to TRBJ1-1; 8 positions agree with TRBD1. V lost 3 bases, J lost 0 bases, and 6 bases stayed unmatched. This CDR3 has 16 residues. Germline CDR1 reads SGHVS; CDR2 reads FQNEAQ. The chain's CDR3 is CASSLRAGGLNTEAFF. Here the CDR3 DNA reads TGTGCCAGCAGCTTGCGGGCAGGGGGCCTGAACACTGAAGCTTTCTTT. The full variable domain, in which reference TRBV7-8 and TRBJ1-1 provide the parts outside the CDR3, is GAGVSQSPRYKVAKRGQDVALRCDPISGHVSLFWYQQALGQGPEFLTYFQNEAQLDKSGLPSDRFFAERPEGSVSTLKIQRTQQEDSAVYLCASSLRAGGLNTEAFFGQGTRLTVV.

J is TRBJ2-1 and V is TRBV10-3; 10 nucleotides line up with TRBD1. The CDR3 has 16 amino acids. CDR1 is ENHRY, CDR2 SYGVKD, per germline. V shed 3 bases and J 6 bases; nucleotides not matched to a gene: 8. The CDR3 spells CAISDPDRGRSNEQFF. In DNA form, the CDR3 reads TGTGCCATCAGTGATCCCGACAGGGGGCGCAGCAATGAGCAGTTCTTC.